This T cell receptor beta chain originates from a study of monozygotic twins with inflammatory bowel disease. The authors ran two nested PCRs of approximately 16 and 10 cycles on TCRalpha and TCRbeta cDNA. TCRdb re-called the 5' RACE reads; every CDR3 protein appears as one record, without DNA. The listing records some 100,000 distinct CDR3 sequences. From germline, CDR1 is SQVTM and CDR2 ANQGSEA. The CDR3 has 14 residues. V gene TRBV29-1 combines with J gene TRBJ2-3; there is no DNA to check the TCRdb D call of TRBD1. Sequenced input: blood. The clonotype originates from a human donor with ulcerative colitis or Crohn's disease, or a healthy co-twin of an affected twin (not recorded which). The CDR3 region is CSVVGQGLMDTQYF.